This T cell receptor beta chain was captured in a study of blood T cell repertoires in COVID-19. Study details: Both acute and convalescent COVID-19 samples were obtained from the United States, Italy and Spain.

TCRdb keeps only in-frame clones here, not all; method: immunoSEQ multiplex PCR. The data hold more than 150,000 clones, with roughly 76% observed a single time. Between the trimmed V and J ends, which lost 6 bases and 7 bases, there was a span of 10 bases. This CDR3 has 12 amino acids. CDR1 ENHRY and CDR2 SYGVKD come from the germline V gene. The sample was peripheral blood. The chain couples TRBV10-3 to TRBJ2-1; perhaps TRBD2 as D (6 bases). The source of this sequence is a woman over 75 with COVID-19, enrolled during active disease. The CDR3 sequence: CAISTLANEQFF. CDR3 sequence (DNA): TGTGCCATCAGCACACTAGCAAATGAGCAGTTCTTC.